These 23 T cell receptor beta chains were all obtained from the same sample, sequenced in a study of cytomegalovirus exposure and HLA in healthy donors. 13 Jbeta primers and 60 Vbeta primers were used for the PCR. Assay: immunoSEQ multiplex PCR; the TCRdb copy retains only in-frame clones and omits some. The data contain about 110,000 clones, roughly 74% of them seen just once; the ten biggest clones take up roughly 2.5%. Sequenced sample: PBMCs. The source of these receptors is a man aged 40-50 years in good health and CMV-seronegative.

The table lists this clone with a few counts. The rearrangement joins TRBV5-4 to TRBJ2-7, with TRBD1 identical over 8 bases. This CDR3 comprises 14 residues. Trimming removed 2 bases from V and 3 bases from J; junction bases left unmatched: 4. The germline V gene encodes CDR1 SGHNT and CDR2 YYREEE (reference sequence). The CDR3 region has the DNA TGTGCCAGCAGCTTTGGACAGGGATACTACGAGCAGTACTTC. Its translation: CASSFGQGYYEQYF. The complete variable domain, with remaining parts taken from reference TRBV5-4 and TRBJ2-7, reads ETGVTQSPTHLIKTRGQQVTLRCSSQSGHNTVSWYQQALGQGPQFIFQYYREEENGRGNFPPRFSGLQFPNYSSELNVNALELDDSALYLCASSFGQGYYEQYFGPGTRLTVT.

This clone was counted only a few times. The V gene is TRBV6-1, the J gene TRBJ2-2; D unclear. Germline CDR1 is MNHNS and CDR2 is SASEGT. V lost 2 bases to trimming and J lost 0 bases, with 7 bases between them. CDR3 length: 15 amino acids. As DNA, the CDR3 is TGTGCCAGCAGTGAAAGCATGACGAACACCGGGGAGCTGTTTTTT. Residues: CASSESMTNTGELFF.

The chain is built from TRBV7-9 and TRBJ1-1; 9 bases match TRBD1. In germline, CDR1 is SEHNR, CDR2 FQNEAQ (reference sequence). This CDR3 has 14 residues. V lost 5 bases, J lost 4 bases, and 5 bases stayed unmatched. CDR3 region: CASSTGQGTTEAFF. In DNA, the CDR3 is TGTGCCAGCAGCACGGGACAGGGTACCACTGAAGCTTTCTTT.

The chain carries TRBV7-6 and TRBJ2-3; 11 bases match TRBD2. The CDR3 is made up of 16 amino acids. Germline CDR1 is SGHVS and CDR2 is FNYEAQ. Trimming cost V 1 base and J 5 bases; bases outside gene matches: 5. The CDR3 spells CASSLGSGGAGDTQYF. CDR3 nucleotides: TGTGCCAGCAGCTTAGGTAGCGGGGGGGCCGGAGATACGCAGTATTTT.

The V call is TRBV2, the J call TRBJ2-7; D gene ambiguous. V was cut by 4 bases and J by 3 bases, with 4 bases left in between. The V gene's germline CDR1 is SNHLY and CDR2 FYNNEI. The CDR3 is 11 residues long. The CDR3 spells CASSVNYEQYF. CDR3 sequence (DNA): TGTGCCAGCAGTGTAAACTACGAGCAGTACTTC.

The chain links TRBV1 to TRBJ1-1; the table gives TRBD1 as D, unverified against the DNA. TRBV1 is designated a pseudogene. The CDR3 is 16 amino acids. CDR3 amino acids: CTSTEALGGPEAEAFF. Written as DNA, the CDR3 is TGCACCAGCACCGAGGCCCTAGGGGGCCCTGAAGCTGAAGCTTTCTTT.

J is TRBJ1-5 and V is TRBV5-1, with TRBD1 identical over 8 bases. Germline loops: CDR1 SGHRS, CDR2 YFSETQ. Trimming cost V 0 bases and J 10 bases; bases outside gene matches: 3. This CDR3 comprises 13 residues. CDR3 bases: TGCGCCAGCAGCTTGGAACAGGGGGGACCCCAGCATTTT. Its protein is CASSLEQGGPQHF.

This rearrangement joins TRBV5-1 to TRBJ1-2; a weak D match, TRBD1 (6 bases). Trimming cost V 4 bases and J 8 bases, with 12 bases left between them. This CDR3 has 12 amino acids. Germline CDR1 is SGHRS and CDR2 is YFSETQ. CDR3 DNA: TGCGCCAGCAGCGCCGACAGGCTGGGCTACACCTTC. Translating it yields CASSADRLGYTF.

The gene calls are TRBV10-2 and TRBJ1-6; 8 bases match TRBD1. This CDR3 contains 17 residues. J lost 0 bases, V lost 2 bases, and 3 bases had no gene match. Germline lookup yields CDR1 WSHSY and CDR2 SAAADI. CDR3: CASSEPQGASYNSPLHF. The CDR3 bases are TGCGCCAGCAGTGAGCCCCAGGGGGCCTCCTATAATTCACCCCTCCACTTT.

The V gene is TRBV10-2, the J gene TRBJ2-3, with a tentative D call TRBD1 (5 bases). Trimming shortened V by 6 bases and J by 4 bases, and 14 bases separated the two germline ends. The CDR3 is 14 residues long. CDR1 is WSHSY, CDR2 SAAADI, per germline. CDR3 DNA sequence: TGCGCCAGCAGGGACCAGGGTCTCCCAGATACGCAGTATTTT. Translated, it gives CASRDQGLPDTQYF.

The rearrangement uses TRBV6-1 and TRBJ1-3, with D unresolved. Germline V gene sequence: CDR1 MNHNS, CDR2 SASEGT. Trimming shortened V by 1 base and J by 1 base, and 8 bases separated the two germline ends. The CDR3 consists of 15 residues. CDR3 in amino acids: CASSEGGSSGNTIYF. CDR3 coding DNA: TGTGCCAGCAGTGAAGGAGGGAGTTCTGGAAACACCATATATTTT.

This chain connects TRBV7-2 to TRBJ1-2, with 7 bases matching TRBD1. Germline loops: CDR1 SGHTA, CDR2 FQGNSA. The junction had 5 bases not matched to a gene; V was cut back by 1 base and J by 3 bases. The CDR3 covers 15 residues. The CDR3 sequence is CASSLVGGQDYGYTF. CDR3 DNA: TGTGCCAGCAGCTTAGTAGGGGGCCAGGACTATGGCTACACCTTC.

The V and J genes are TRBV10-3 and TRBJ2-7; TRBD2 aligns across 7 bases. This CDR3 has 15 residues. After removal of 6 bases from V and 0 bases from J, the junction contained 8 bases not matched to a gene. Germline V gives CDR1 ENHRY, CDR2 SYGVKD. CDR3 DNA: TGTGCCATCAGCGCATCTAGCGGTTTCTCCTACGAGCAGTACTTC. Translation gives CAISASSGFSYEQYF.

The CDR3 spells CASSGQYSNQPQHF. For the CDR3, the DNA is TGTGCCAGCAGCGGACAGTATAGCAATCAGCCCCAGCATTTT. The genes are TRBV2 and TRBJ1-5; D possibly corresponds to TRBD1 (6 bases). The V gene lost 6 bases and the J gene lost 0 bases, with 9 bases spanning the gap. Germline V gene sequence: CDR1 SNHLY, CDR2 FYNNEI. The length of the CDR3 is 14 residues.

The chain has TRBV2 and TRBJ2-5; weak D call: TRBD2 (6 bases). CDR1 and CDR2 (germline): SNHLY, FYNNEI. The CDR3 contains 13 residues. Trimming left V 8 bases short and J 0 bases short, with 10 bases between. The CDR3 DNA reads TGTGCCAGCTCCGCGGGGAACCAAGAGACCCAGTACTTC. It codes for CASSAGNQETQYF.

The chain uses TRBV5-1 and TRBJ1-2, with D possibly TRBD1 on 6 matching bases. V gave up 1 base and J gave up 4 bases, with 14 bases separating them. CDR3 length equals 15 residues. Germline-derived CDR1 and CDR2 are SGHRS and YFSETQ. DNA for the CDR3: TGCGCCAGCAGCTTGCGGGGGGCGCAGGCCTATGGCTACACCTTC. Its translation is CASSLRGAQAYGYTF. Full variable domain (missing parts from reference TRBV5-1 and TRBJ1-2): KAGVTQTPRYLIKTRGQQVTLSCSPISGHRSVSWYQQTPGQGLQFLFEYFSETQRNKGNFPGRFSGRQFSNSRSEMNVSTLELGDSALYLCASSLRGAQAYGYTFGSGTRLTVV.

V usage is TRBV5-1 and J usage is TRBJ1-2; 7 nucleotides agree with TRBD1. The CDR3 totals 13 residues. Unmatched junction bases numbered 3, after V lost 0 bases and J lost 7 bases. Germline CDR1 SGHRS, CDR2 YFSETQ. The CDR3 sequence is CASSLGGGLGYTF. CDR3 coding DNA: TGCGCCAGCAGCTTGGGAGGGGGCCTTGGCTACACCTTC.

This clone was seen once. The V call is TRBV28, the J call TRBJ2-7, with D hard to call. This CDR3 spans 15 amino acids. Germline V lookup: CDR1 MDHEN, CDR2 SYDVKM. The V gene lost 3 bases and the J gene lost 0 bases, with 12 bases spanning the gap. The CDR3, as DNA: TGTGCCAGCAGTTTTGCCAGCGTCCGCTCCTACGAGCAGTACTTC. It is translated as CASSFASVRSYEQYF. Together with reference TRBV28 and TRBJ2-7, the CDR3 gives the full variable domain: DVKVTQSSRYLVKRTGEKVFLECVQDMDHENMFWYRQDPGLGLRLIYFSYDVKMKEKGDIPEGYSVSREKKERFSLILESASTNQTSMYLCASSFASVRSYEQYFGPGTRLTVT.

This clone was detected only a few times. The V gene is TRBV5-1, the J gene TRBJ2-1; 12 bases line up with TRBD2. Germline CDR1 is SGHRS and CDR2 is YFSETQ. CDR3 length: 17 residues. Germline trimming cut 0 bases from V and 5 bases from J; bases unmatched to any gene: 6. The CDR3, as DNA: TGCGCCAGCAGCTTGGGGTCTAGCGGGGGGGAACACAATGAGCAGTTCTTC. Amino acid sequence: CASSLGSSGGEHNEQFF.

V is TRBV7-2 and J is TRBJ2-3; D is perhaps TRBD2 (7 bases). There are 14 residues in the CDR3. Trimming stripped 8 bases from V and 5 bases from J, with 17 bases between. From germline, CDR1 is SGHTA and CDR2 FQGNSA. The CDR3 coding sequence is TGTGCCAGCTGGGGGGGGCCTTCCGGAGATACGCAGTATTTT. As protein: CASWGGPSGDTQYF.

The J gene is TRBJ2-7, the V gene TRBV4-1; maybe TRBD1 (6 bases). Germline loops: CDR1 MGHRA, CDR2 YSYEKL. The CDR3 has 15 amino acids. The V end was cut by 4 bases, the J end by 2 bases, with 15 bases between. The CDR3 is CASSPDSASAYEQYF. DNA for the CDR3: TGCGCCAGCAGCCCGGACAGTGCCTCTGCCTACGAGCAGTACTTC.

The V and J genes are TRBV2 and TRBJ2-5; 7 bases match TRBD2. Per germline, CDR1 SNHLY and CDR2 FYNNEI. The CDR3 has 14 residues. Trimming at V came to 5 bases and at J to 1 base, leaving 4 bases not matched to a gene. The CDR3 loop is CASSRTGGQETQYF. CDR3 DNA sequence: TGTGCCAGCAGTCGGACGGGGGGCCAAGAGACCCAGTACTTC.

Written as DNA, the CDR3 is TGTGCCAGCAGCTCCGGGACAGGGGGCGCGAACGGAAACACCATATATTTT. Its translation is CASSSGTGGANGNTIYF. The chain combines TRBV5-5 with TRBJ1-3; 12 positions match TRBD1. The CDR3 is 17 residues long. Trimming took 3 bases from V and 4 from J; bases not matched to a gene: 8. CDR1 is SGHKS and CDR2 is YYEKEE in the germline V gene (reference sequence).